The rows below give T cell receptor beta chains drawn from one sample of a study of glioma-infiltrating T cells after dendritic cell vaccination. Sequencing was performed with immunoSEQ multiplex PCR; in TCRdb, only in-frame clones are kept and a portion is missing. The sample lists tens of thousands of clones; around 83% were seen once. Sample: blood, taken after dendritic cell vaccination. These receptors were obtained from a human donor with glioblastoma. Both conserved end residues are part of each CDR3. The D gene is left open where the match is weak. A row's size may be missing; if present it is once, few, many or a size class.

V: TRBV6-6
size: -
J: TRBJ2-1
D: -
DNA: TGTGCCAGCCTGACAGAAAGCTCCTACAATGAGCAGTTCTTC
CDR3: CASLTESSYNEQFF

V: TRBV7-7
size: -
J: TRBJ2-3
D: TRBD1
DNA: TGTGCCAGCAGCTTGGGACAGGCTAGCACAGATACGCAGTATTTT
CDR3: CASSLGQASTDTQYF

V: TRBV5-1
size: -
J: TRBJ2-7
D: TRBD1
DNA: TGCGCCAGCAGCTCGGCAGGGGGCTTCAACGAGCAGTACTTC
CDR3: CASSSAGGFNEQYF

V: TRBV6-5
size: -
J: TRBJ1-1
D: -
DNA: TGTGCCAGCAGTACTCATAATGAAGCTTTCTTT
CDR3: CASSTHNEAFF

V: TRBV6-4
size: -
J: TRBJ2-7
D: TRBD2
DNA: TGTGCCAGCAGTGACTCGCCCGGTGGCGGGGGCGAGCAGTACTTC
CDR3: CASSDSPGGGGEQYF

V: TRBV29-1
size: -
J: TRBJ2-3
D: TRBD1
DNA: TGCAGCGTTGATGGGACAGGGCGAAGCGAGCAGTATTTT
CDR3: CSVDGTGRSEQYF

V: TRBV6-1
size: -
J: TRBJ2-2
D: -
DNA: TGTGCCAGCAGTGCTGAAGGGGGGAACACCGGGGAGCTGTTTTTT
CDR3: CASSAEGGNTGELFF

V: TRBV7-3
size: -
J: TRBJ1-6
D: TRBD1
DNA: TGTGCCAGCAGCCTAGGGACAGGGGGCGCATCACCCCTCCACTTT
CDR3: CASSLGTGGASPLHF

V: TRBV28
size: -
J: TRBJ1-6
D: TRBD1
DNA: TGTGCCACCCACAACCGGGACAGTAATTCACCCCTCCACTTT
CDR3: CATHNRDSNSPLHF

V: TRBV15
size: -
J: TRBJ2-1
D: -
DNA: TGTGCCACCAGCAGCCGCCGGGACTCCAGCAATGAGCAGTTCTTC
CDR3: CATSSRRDSSNEQFF

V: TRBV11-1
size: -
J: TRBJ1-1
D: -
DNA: TGTGCCAGCAGCTTAGCTGGGCCCGACACTGAAGCTTTCTTT
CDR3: CASSLAGPDTEAFF

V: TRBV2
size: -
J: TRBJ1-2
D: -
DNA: TGTGCCAGCAGGGAGGACGGGCCAGGCTACACCTTC
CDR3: CASREDGPGYTF

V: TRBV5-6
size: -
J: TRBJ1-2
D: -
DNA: TGTGCCAGCAGCGGGGGAGACAGCGGGATCTATGGCTACACCTTC
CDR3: CASSGGDSGIYGYTF

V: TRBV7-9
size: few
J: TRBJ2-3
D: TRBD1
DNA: TGTGCCAGCAGCTTAGGGGACAGGGAACCAGATACGCAGTATTTT
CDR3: CASSLGDREPDTQYF

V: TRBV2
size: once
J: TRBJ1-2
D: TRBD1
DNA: TGTGCCAGCAGTGGAGGGGGCGCAAGCTATGGCTACACCTTC
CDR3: CASSGGGASYGYTF

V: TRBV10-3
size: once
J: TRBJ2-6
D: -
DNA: TGTGCCATCAGTGAGTCACAGGGTAACTCTGGGGCCAACGTCCTGACTTTC
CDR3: CAISESQGNSGANVLTF

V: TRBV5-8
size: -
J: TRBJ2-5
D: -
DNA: TGTGCCAGCAGCTCGAGGGCGGGCGAGACCCAGTACTTC
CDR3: CASSSRAGETQYF

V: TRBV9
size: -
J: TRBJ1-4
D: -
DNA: TGTGCCAGCAGCGTAGCGCAGACTCCAACTAATGAAAAACTGTTTTTT
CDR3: CASSVAQTPTNEKLFF

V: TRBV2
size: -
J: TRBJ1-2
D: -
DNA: TGTGCCAGCAGTGGTCGGAGGGAAACGATGGGCTACACCTTC
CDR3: CASSGRRETMGYTF

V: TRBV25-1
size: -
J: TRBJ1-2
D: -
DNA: TGTGCCAGCAGCGCAGGGGACTATGGCTACACCTTC
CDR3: CASSAGDYGYTF

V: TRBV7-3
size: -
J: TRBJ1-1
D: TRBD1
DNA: TGTGCCAGCAGTCCCGGGACAGGGTCTGAAGCTTTCTTT
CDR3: CASSPGTGSEAFF

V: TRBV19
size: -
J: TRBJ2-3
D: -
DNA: TGTGCCAGTAGTACTGAGGCGAGGAGGAATACGCAGTATTTT
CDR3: CASSTEARRNTQYF

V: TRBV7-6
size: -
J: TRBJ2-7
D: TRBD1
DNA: TGTGCCAGCAGCCCCCGGACAGGGGGGCCCTACGAGCAGTACTTC
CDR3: CASSPRTGGPYEQYF

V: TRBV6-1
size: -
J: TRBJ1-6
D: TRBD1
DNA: TGTGCCAGCAGTGACCGGGACAGGGGCTATTCACCCCTCCACTTT
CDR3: CASSDRDRGYSPLHF

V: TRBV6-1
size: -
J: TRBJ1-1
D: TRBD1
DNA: TGTGCCAGCAGCCAGCCGGGACAGGGGGCCGCTTTCTTT
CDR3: CASSQPGQGAAFF

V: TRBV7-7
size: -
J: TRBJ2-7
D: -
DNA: TGTGCTAGCAGCTTAAACAGGGACCGGGCCCACGAGCAGTACTTC
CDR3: CASSLNRDRAHEQYF

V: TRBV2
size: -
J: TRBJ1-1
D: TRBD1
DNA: TGTGCCAGCCGACAACAGGGGAAATGGACTGAAGCTTTCTTT
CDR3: CASRQQGKWTEAFF

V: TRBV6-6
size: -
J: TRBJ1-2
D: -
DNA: TGTGCCAGCAGCCGCGACAGAATTTATGGCTACACCTTC
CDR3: CASSRDRIYGYTF

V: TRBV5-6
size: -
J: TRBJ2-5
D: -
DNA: TGTGCCAGCAGCTTGAGGTTACCCCAGCGAGGTGGGACCCAGTACTTC
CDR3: CASSLRLPQRGGTQYF

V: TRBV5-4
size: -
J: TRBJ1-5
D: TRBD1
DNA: TGTGCCAGCAGTCTAGGGGGCGGACAGCCCCAGCATTTT
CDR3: CASSLGGGQPQHF

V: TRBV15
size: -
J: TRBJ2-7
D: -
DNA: TGTGCCACCAGCAGAGCGGGGGAGTCAAGAGACGAGCAGTACTTC
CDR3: CATSRAGESRDEQYF

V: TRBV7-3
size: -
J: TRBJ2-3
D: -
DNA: TGTGCCAGCAGCTTCGGGGGATCGACAGATACGCAGTATTTT
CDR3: CASSFGGSTDTQYF

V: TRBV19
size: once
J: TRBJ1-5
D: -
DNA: TGTGCCAGTAAAAATACGGGGTCGGGCAATCAGCCCCAGCATTTT
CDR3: CASKNTGSGNQPQHF

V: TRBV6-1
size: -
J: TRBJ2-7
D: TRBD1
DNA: TGTGCCAGCAGTGAATGGACAGGGGGAAGTTACGAGCAGTACTTC
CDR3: CASSEWTGGSYEQYF

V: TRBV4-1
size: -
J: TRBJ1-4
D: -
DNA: TGCGCCAGCAGCCAAGGGGCCCCGGGAGCCAATGAAAAACTGTTTTTT
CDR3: CASSQGAPGANEKLFF

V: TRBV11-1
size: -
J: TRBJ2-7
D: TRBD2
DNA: TGTGCCAGCAGCCTCAATGCGGGGGGAGGCGAGGTGCAGTACTTC
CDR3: CASSLNAGGGEVQYF

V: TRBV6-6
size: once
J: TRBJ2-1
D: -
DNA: TGTGCCAGCAGTTACTCTCCCAGTTACAATGAGCAGTTCTTC
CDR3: CASSYSPSYNEQFF

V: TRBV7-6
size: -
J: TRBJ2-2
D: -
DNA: TGTGCCAGCAGCAAGGGACAGAACACCGGGGAGCTGTTTTTT
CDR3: CASSKGQNTGELFF

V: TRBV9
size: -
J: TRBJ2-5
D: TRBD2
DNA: TGTGCCAGCAGCGTGGGGACTAGCGGAGAGACCCAGTACTTC
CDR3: CASSVGTSGETQYF

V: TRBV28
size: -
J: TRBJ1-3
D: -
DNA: TGTGCCAGCAGTTTATTTTCCGGACTAGGGGGAAACACCATATATTTT
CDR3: CASSLFSGLGGNTIYF